A selection of T cell receptor beta chains follows, all from one sample in a study of cytomegalovirus exposure and HLA in healthy donors. Measured with immunoSEQ multiplex PCR; TCRdb has only the in-frame clones, and not every one. Of about 160,000 clones in the sample, 75% to 85% were seen once. Sample: PBMCs. The receptors stem from a man aged 30 to 45 in good health and CMV-seronegative. CDR3s include the opening cysteine and the closing phenylalanine or tryptophan. D genes are given only for firm matches. The listing skips clone size in some rows; elsewhere it reads once, few, many or a size class.

d_call	j_call	v_call	clone_size	cdr3_length	cdr3_aa	cdr3_nt
NA	TRBJ2-2	TRBV27	NA	15	CASSFLDSLTGELFF	TGTGCCAGCAGTTTCCTGGACAGTCTCACCGGGGAGCTGTTTTTT
TRBD1	TRBJ2-6	TRBV18	NA	16	CASSSQGAKLANVLTF	TGTGCCAGCTCTTCACAGGGGGCGAAATTGGCCAACGTCCTGACTTTC
TRBD1	TRBJ1-2	TRBV6-1	NA	14	CASAWTGTNYGYTF	TGTGCCAGCGCGTGGACAGGGACTAACTATGGCTACACCTTC
NA	TRBJ1-1	TRBV19	NA	14	CASSIVEGNTEAFF	TGTGCCAGTAGTATAGTCGAGGGGAACACTGAAGCTTTCTTT
NA	TRBJ2-7	TRBV19	NA	14	CASSNRAVTYEQYF	TGTGCCAGTAGTAACAGGGCCGTCACCTACGAGCAGTACTTC
NA	TRBJ1-1	TRBV19	NA	12	CASSISYTEAFF	TGTGCCAGTAGTATTTCTTACACTGAAGCTTTCTTT
NA	TRBJ1-1	TRBV5-8	NA	13	CASSLGRDREAFF	TGTGCCAGCAGCTTGGGTCGAGACAGAGAAGCTTTCTTT
NA	TRBJ1-1	TRBV5-1	NA	14	CASSVGHSNTEAFF	TGCGCCAGCAGCGTCGGACACTCGAACACTGAAGCTTTCTTT
NA	TRBJ2-1	TRBV19	NA	12	CASSIGRGGQFF	TGTGCCAGTAGTATCGGGCGGGGCGGACAGTTCTTC
NA	TRBJ2-3	TRBV11-2	NA	16	CASSLDGGVNTDTQYF	TGTGCCAGCAGCTTAGATGGCGGAGTTAACACGGATACGCAGTATTTT
NA	TRBJ1-1	TRBV6-6	once	13	CASSYTVNTEAFF	TGTGCCAGCAGTTACACGGTGAACACTGAAGCTTTCTTT
NA	TRBJ2-1	TRBV30	NA	12	CAWSVRVHEQFF	TGTGCCTGGAGTGTACGGGTGCATGAGCAGTTCTTC
NA	TRBJ1-1	TRBV7-9	NA	12	CASSLVEVEAFF	TGTGCCAGCAGCTTAGTCGAGGTAGAAGCTTTCTTT
TRBD1	TRBJ2-7	TRBV29-1	NA	13	CSARQGIEYEQYF	TGCAGCGCCAGACAGGGCATCGAGTACGAGCAGTACTTC
TRBD2	TRBJ2-1	TRBV6-4	medium-sized	15	CASSDTSGGRDEQFF	TGTGCCAGCAGTGATACTAGCGGGGGACGAGATGAGCAGTTCTTC
TRBD2	TRBJ2-7	TRBV7-9	few	13	CASSLTSGYEQYF	TGTGCCAGCAGCTTAACTAGCGGGTACGAGCAGTACTTC
TRBD1	TRBJ1-2	TRBV30	NA	14	CAWNPDRGLYGYTF	TGTGCCTGGAACCCCGACAGGGGCCTCTATGGCTACACCTTC
NA	TRBJ2-1	TRBV28	NA	12	CAVHRSGNEQFF	TGTGCCGTACACCGATCGGGCAATGAGCAGTTCTTC
TRBD1	TRBJ2-7	TRBV6-5	NA	15	CASSSRDRLSYEQYF	TGTGCCAGCAGTAGCCGGGACAGGCTATCCTACGAGCAGTACTTC
NA	TRBJ2-5	TRBV19	NA	15	CASSITSGDGETQYF	TGTGCCAGTAGTATAACTTCGGGGGACGGAGAGACCCAGTACTTC
TRBD2	TRBJ2-3	TRBV5-1	few	15	CASRTSGGVFGTQYF	TGCGCCAGCAGAACTAGCGGGGGGGTATTTGGTACGCAGTATTTT
NA	TRBJ1-1	TRBV7-9	NA	13	CASSSRGNTEAFF	TGTGCCAGCAGCTCCCGAGGGAACACTGAAGCTTTCTTT